One sample yielded the 6 T cell receptor beta chains listed below, sequenced in a study of chemoradiotherapy in HPV16-positive cancers (dated by TCRdb to the early 2020s). Preparation of the library involved the immunoSEQ multiplex PCR assay. TCRdb provides this immuneACCESS table in a form limited to in-frame rearrangements. Some clones are lacking; in checked studies, under half of them reflect an unresolved V gene, and why the rest are absent is not known. Present in this sample are a few thousand clones, around two thirds of which were seen just once. The ten largest clonotypes hold roughly 9.8% of the sample. The source was tumor tissue, collected from a patient who underwent chemoradiotherapy. These receptors were collected from a human donor with HPV-associated anogenital cancer.

This clone has a handful of counts. The chain joins TRBV5-6 to TRBJ1-5, with a tentative D call TRBD1 (5 bases). This CDR3 contains 14 residues. V was pared by 6 bases and J by 0 bases, with 10 bases between. CDR1 and CDR2 (germline): SGHDT, YYEEEE. DNA for the CDR3: TGTGCCAGCACAACGGGGGTTAGCAATCAGCCCCAGCATTTT. It codes for CASTTGVSNQPQHF.

The J gene is TRBJ2-7, the V gene TRBV5-1; 13 bases line up with TRBD2. The germline V gene has CDR1 SGHRS and CDR2 YFSETQ. The CDR3 runs to 16 residues. After removal of 4 bases from V and 1 base from J, the junction contained 5 bases not matched to a gene. The CDR3 DNA sequence: TGCGCCAGCAGCCCGGGGACTAGCGGGATGTCCTACGAGCAGTACTTC. Its translation: CASSPGTSGMSYEQYF.

The rearrangement joins TRBV25-1 to TRBJ1-1, with D perhaps TRBD1 (5 bases). V was shortened by 6 bases and J by 5 bases, with 22 bases between the two germline ends. This CDR3 region has 16 residues. Germline V lookup: CDR1 MGHDK, CDR2 SYGVNS. In DNA, the CDR3 is TGTGCCAGCAGGATCCCCCGGGGGTTTGGGAGGACTGAAGCTTTCTTT. Its translation: CASRIPRGFGRTEAFF.

The chain is built from TRBV5-1 and TRBJ2-7; 9 positions agree with TRBD1. Trimming cost V 3 bases and J 4 bases; bases outside gene matches: 11. CDR1 SGHRS and CDR2 YFSETQ come from the germline V gene. This CDR3 comprises 16 residues. The CDR3 DNA is TGCGCCAGCAGCTCCCACCGGGACAGGGAAAGATACGAGCAGTACTTC. It codes for CASSSHRDRERYEQYF. The full variable domain, rest sourced from reference TRBV5-1 and TRBJ2-7, is KAGVTQTPRYLIKTRGQQVTLSCSPISGHRSVSWYQQTPGQGLQFLFEYFSETQRNKGNFPGRFSGRQFSNSRSEMNVSTLELGDSALYLCASSSHRDRERYEQYFGPGTRLTVT.

The J gene is TRBJ2-4, the V gene TRBV27, with D possibly TRBD2 on 6 matching bases. The CDR3 extends over 13 amino acids. The ends were cut back, 4 bases at V and 8 bases at J, with 12 bases in the middle. CDR1 is MNHEY and CDR2 is SMNVEV in the germline V gene (reference sequence). The CDR3 region has the DNA TGTGCCAGCAGTTACAGCAGGAGGGACATTCAGTACTTC. Its translation: CASSYSRRDIQYF.

V is TRBV4-1 and J is TRBJ2-5; 10 positions match TRBD2. The germline V gene encodes CDR1 MGHRA and CDR2 YSYEKL. Trimming removed 5 bases from V and 5 bases from J; junction bases left unmatched: 8. This CDR3 is 15 amino acids long. CDR3 sequence (DNA): TGCGCCAGCAGCACCCCCGGGACTAGCGCCGAGACCCAGTACTTC. Amino acid sequence: CASSTPGTSAETQYF.